Sequencing of this T cell receptor beta chain was carried out in a study of blood T cells in healthy people across ages. Findings and caveats of the study: Higher diversity, along with more naive CD4+ cells, distinguished long-lived donors from aged donors.

A second roughly 6 to 12 cycle PCR used barcoded and J-beta primers. Each cDNA molecule was tagged by a template-switch adaptor that had 12 random nucleotides. From the 5' RACE reads, TCRdb called clonotypes with MiXCR, one entry per CDR3 protein. The sample holds some 690,000 distinct CDR3 sequences, roughly 20% seen once. This clonotype was counted between two and nine times. The antigen remains undetermined. Per individual sample, total RNA of at least 6 micrograms was extracted. The clonotype originates from a man aged 65 to 79 in good health. The sequenced sample consisted of blood.

The CDR3 is CASSSSGRAFYNEQFF. The CDR3, as DNA: TGTGCCAGCAGCTCGAGCGGGAGAGCATTTTACAATGAGCAGTTCTTC. This chain links TRBV7-9 with TRBJ2-1, with TRBD2 identical over 8 bases. CDR1 is SEHNR and CDR2 is FQNEAQ in the germline V gene (reference sequence). Losses at the gene ends were 4 bases for V and 4 bases for J; bases not matched to a gene: 9. The CDR3 covers 16 residues.